This entry lists 15 T cell receptor beta chains sequenced from one sample in a study of shared clonotypes between healthy human individuals. Profiling relied on immunoSEQ multiplex PCR, and the TCRdb table lists in-frame clones only, not all of them. The table lists 2.5 million or so clones, more than 80% of them singletons. Sequenced material: naive CD4+ T cells sorted from blood. Subset in this sample: CD45RA+ positively selected. All receptors come from a young man in good health.

On this clone itself: Other DNA sequences within the sample encode an identical CDR3. The chain has TRBV5-1 and TRBJ1-4, with D perhaps matching TRBD1 (5 bases). Looked up from germline, CDR1 is SGHRS and CDR2 is YFSETQ. V gave up 0 bases and J gave up 6 bases, with 9 bases separating them. The CDR3 spans 14 residues. The chain's CDR3 is CASSLGQGDEKLFF. The CDR3 DNA sequence: TGCGCCAGCAGCTTGGGCCAGGGCGATGAAAAACTGTTTTTT.

V and J are TRBV5-8 and TRBJ2-3, with D possibly TRBD1 on 5 matching bases. The germline gives CDR1 SGHTS, CDR2 YDEGEE. V gave up 6 bases and J gave up 0 bases, with 20 bases separating them. This CDR3 is 17 amino acids long. The CDR3 DNA reads TGTGCCAGCAACCCATCACAGGAGTTAACTAGCACAGATACGCAGTATTTT. The encoded protein is CASNPSQELTSTDTQYF. The entire variable domain, with the rest obtained from reference TRBV5-8 and TRBJ2-3, is as follows: EAGVTQSPTHLIKTRGQQATLRCSPISGHTSVYWYQQALGLGLQFLLWYDEGEERNRGNFPPRFSGRQFPNYSSELNVNALELEDSALYLCASNPSQELTSTDTQYFGPGTRLTVL.

This chain connects TRBV7-2 to TRBJ2-7; 10 positions agree with TRBD1. The CDR3 has 18 amino acids. Germline V gives CDR1 SGHTA, CDR2 FQGNSA. Germline trimming cut 1 base from V and 3 bases from J; bases unmatched to any gene: 12. The CDR3 coding sequence is TGTGCCAGCAGCTTAGTCGGGACAGGGGCCGGCGGGGGCTACGAGCAGTACTTC. Translated, it gives CASSLVGTGAGGGYEQYF.

The rearrangement links TRBV6-4 to TRBJ2-3; 9 bases fit TRBD2. From germline, CDR1 is MRHNA and CDR2 SNTAGT. Trimming cost V 4 bases and J 7 bases; bases outside gene matches: 12. The CDR3 is 16 amino acids. The CDR3 loop reads CASSVLAGRTTNTQYF. The DNA for the CDR3 is TGTGCCAGCAGTGTGCTAGCGGGGCGCACAACTAATACGCAGTATTTT.

V is TRBV2 and J is TRBJ2-7; D is unresolved. The CDR3 is 13 amino acids. Germline V gives CDR1 SNHLY, CDR2 FYNNEI. V dropped 0 bases and J dropped 4 bases, with 7 bases sitting between them. Here the CDR3 reads CASSEAGIYEQYF. The CDR3 DNA follows: TGTGCCAGCAGTGAAGCGGGTATATACGAGCAGTACTTC.

The chain recombines TRBV27 with TRBJ1-4; 9 nucleotides agree with TRBD1. This CDR3 contains 16 residues. J was trimmed by 5 bases and V by 2 bases; bases with no gene match: 6. Germline V gene lookup returns CDR1 MNHEY and CDR2 SMNVEV (reference sequence). In DNA form, the CDR3 reads TGTGCCAGCAGTTTAGTCCACAGGGGGCGCAATGAAAAACTGTTTTTT. Protein product: CASSLVHRGRNEKLFF.

The chain links TRBV5-1 to TRBJ2-7; D is tentatively TRBD1 or TRBD2 (5 bases each). This CDR3 has 17 amino acids. Germline V lookup: CDR1 SGHRS, CDR2 YFSETQ. V shed 4 bases and J shed 5 bases, with 25 bases lying between them. This CDR3 reads CASSRTGTAGTWNEQYF. CDR3 nucleotides: TGCGCCAGCAGCAGAACCGGGACCGCCGGCACTTGGAACGAGCAGTACTTC.

This clone showed up just a few times. Other nucleotide sequences from this sample produce the same CDR3. This chain joins TRBV5-1 and TRBJ2-3; no definite D call. Germline V gives CDR1 SGHRS, CDR2 YFSETQ. Trimming took off 4 bases at V and 0 bases at J, with 3 bases between the two ends. The CDR3 is made up of 12 amino acids. Here the CDR3 reads CASSPSTDTQYF. The CDR3 DNA reads TGCGCCAGCAGCCCCAGCACAGATACGCAGTATTTT. Full variable domain (outside the CDR3, taken from reference TRBV5-1 and TRBJ2-3): KAGVTQTPRYLIKTRGQQVTLSCSPISGHRSVSWYQQTPGQGLQFLFEYFSETQRNKGNFPGRFSGRQFSNSRSEMNVSTLELGDSALYLCASSPSTDTQYFGPGTRLTVL.

The V call is TRBV4-1, the J call TRBJ1-4, with D uncertain. In germline, CDR1 is MGHRA, CDR2 YSYEKL. The germline V and J ends were trimmed by 4 bases and 8 bases, with 17 bases remaining between them. The CDR3 runs to 15 residues. For the CDR3, the DNA is TGCGCCAGCAGCCCAGACGGGGTTGTGGGAGAAAAACTGTTTTTT. Residues: CASSPDGVVGEKLFF.

The chain has TRBV6-6 and TRBJ2-5; perhaps TRBD2 as D (6 bases). Per germline, CDR1 MNHNY and CDR2 SVGAGI (reference sequence). V gave up 2 bases and J gave up 4 bases, with 8 bases separating them. The CDR3 totals 13 residues. The CDR3 spells CASSYGEVETQYF. CDR3 DNA sequence: TGTGCCAGCAGTTACGGGGAGGTAGAGACCCAGTACTTC.

The chain couples TRBV29-1 to TRBJ2-1; D remains ambiguous. V lost 6 bases to trimming and J lost 0 bases, with 15 bases between them. In germline, CDR1 is SQVTM, CDR2 ANQGSEA. The CDR3 extends over 15 amino acids. CDR3 sequence: CSVLGTPISYNEQFF. CDR3 in DNA: TGCAGCGTACTGGGAACTCCTATCTCCTACAATGAGCAGTTCTTC.

The chain employs TRBV7-9 and TRBJ2-1, with D perhaps TRBD1 (5 bases). This CDR3 has 14 residues. The germline gives CDR1 SEHNR, CDR2 FQNEAQ (reference sequence). V lost 5 bases and J 3 bases, leaving 11 bases between the germline ends. The CDR3 sequence: CASSGAYSYNEQFF. For the CDR3, the DNA is TGTGCCAGCAGCGGGGCCTACAGCTACAATGAGCAGTTCTTC.

Only one count was recorded for this clone. V gene TRBV4-1 combines with J gene TRBJ1-2; 11 bases align to TRBD1. The CDR3 is 16 residues long. From germline, CDR1 is MGHRA and CDR2 YSYEKL. V was pared by 4 bases and J by 4 bases, with 8 bases of the junction left unmatched. CDR3 protein: CASSRGQGALGYGYTF. The DNA for the CDR3 is TGCGCCAGCAGCCGAGGACAGGGGGCGCTTGGCTATGGCTACACCTTC.

The V and J genes are TRBV7-2 and TRBJ2-1; D may be TRBD2 (6 bases). The V and J ends lost 5 bases and 9 bases respectively, with 17 bases between them. Germline V gives CDR1 SGHTA, CDR2 FQGNSA. CDR3 length: 14 residues. CDR3 in amino acids: CASSPQPLRGEQFF. The CDR3 DNA reads TGTGCCAGCAGCCCCCAGCCCCTGCGGGGTGAGCAGTTCTTC.

The genes are TRBV7-9 and TRBJ2-1; 7 bases are a match to TRBD1. The CDR3 consists of 15 residues. J was trimmed by 4 bases and V by 4 bases; bases with no gene match: 7. Germline assignment: CDR1 SEHNR and CDR2 FQNEAQ (reference sequence). The CDR3 here is CASSSADRDYNEQFF. Here the CDR3 DNA reads TGTGCCAGCAGCTCAGCAGACAGGGATTACAATGAGCAGTTCTTC.